The TCR beta chain under discussion was sequenced for a study of Ad26.COV2.S vaccination and SARS-CoV-2 variants. For the study at large: Doses of Ad26.COV2.S were injected into muscle once or twice, 56 days apart.

This clone appeared many times. Its specificity is not known. Whole-study findings and limits: The TCR breadth and depth analyses may have produced an underestimate of total T cell responses. Substantial breadth in spike-specific CD8+ and CD4+ T cell responses was reportedly seen after vaccination.

The ends were cut back, 3 bases at V and 6 bases at J, with 17 bases in the middle. CDR1 WNHNN and CDR2 SYGVQD come from the germline V gene (reference sequence). This CDR3 is built from 16 residues. Documented treatment: 15 to 20 received Ad26.COV2.S at low or high dose, single or two shots; about 5 received placebo; per-sample allocation not given. Material that was analyzed had been drawn on day 63 after the first vaccine or placebo injection. An Ad26 vector expressing Wuhan-strain SARS-CoV-2 spike served as the vaccine. Data came from immunoSEQ multiplex PCR; TCRdb stores just in-frame clones and leaves some out. The data contain around 270,000 clones, around 90% of them singletons.

The chain joins TRBV10-1 to TRBJ2-2; no clear D gene. The specimen comprised peripheral blood, sampled in a trial of Ad26.COV2.S vaccine versus placebo. This receptor was obtained from a person aged 18 to 59 who received the Ad26.COV2.S COVID-19 vaccine or a placebo. CDR3 DNA sequence: TGCGCCAGCAGTGACATAGGCAAAAGAGGAGCCGGGGAGCTGTTTTTT. This gives the protein CASSDIGKRGAGELFF.